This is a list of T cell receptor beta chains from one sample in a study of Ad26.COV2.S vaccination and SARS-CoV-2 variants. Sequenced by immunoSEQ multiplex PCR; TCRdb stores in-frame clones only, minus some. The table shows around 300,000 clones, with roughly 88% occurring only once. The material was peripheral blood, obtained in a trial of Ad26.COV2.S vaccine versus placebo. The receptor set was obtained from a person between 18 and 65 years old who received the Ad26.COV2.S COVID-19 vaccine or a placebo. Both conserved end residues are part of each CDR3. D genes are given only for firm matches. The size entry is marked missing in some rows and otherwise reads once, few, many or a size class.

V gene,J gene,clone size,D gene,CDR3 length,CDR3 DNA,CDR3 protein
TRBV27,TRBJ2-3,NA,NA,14,TGTGCCAGCAAGGTTGGAGGGATGACAGATACGCAGTATTTT,CASKVGGMTDTQYF
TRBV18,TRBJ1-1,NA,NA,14,TGTGCCAGCTCACCTTCCGGGACTGGACTTGAAGCTTTCTTT,CASSPSGTGLEAFF
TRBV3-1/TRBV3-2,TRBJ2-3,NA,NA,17,TGTGCCAGCAGCCAAACATACCTCCCCTACTGGCCAGATACGCAGTATTTT,CASSQTYLPYWPDTQYF
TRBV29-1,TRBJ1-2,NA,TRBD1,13,TGCAGCACCCGGGGACAGGTCGCCAAGGGCTACACCTTC,CSTRGQVAKGYTF
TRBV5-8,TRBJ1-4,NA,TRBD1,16,TGTGCCAGCAGCCTTGACAGGGGAATAGATAATGAAAAACTGTTTTTT,CASSLDRGIDNEKLFF
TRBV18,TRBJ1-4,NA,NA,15,TGTGCCAGCTCCCTTTCCCCTGAAGAGTACGAAAAACTGTTTTTT,CASSLSPEEYEKLFF
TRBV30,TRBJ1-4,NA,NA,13,TGTGCCTGGAGTGTACGGATTAATGAAAAACTGTTTTTT,CAWSVRINEKLFF
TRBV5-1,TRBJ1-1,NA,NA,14,TGCGCCAGCAGCTTGTATGGGTTGAGCACTGAAGCTTTCTTT,CASSLYGLSTEAFF
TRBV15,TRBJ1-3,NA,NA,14,TGTGCCACCAGCAGAGCGCAGGCAGGAAACACCATATATTTT,CATSRAQAGNTIYF
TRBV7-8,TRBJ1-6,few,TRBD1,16,TGTGCCAGCAGCCCTCAGACAGGGGTTTATAATTCACCCCTCCACTTT,CASSPQTGVYNSPLHF
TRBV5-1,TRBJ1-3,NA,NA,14,TGCGCCAGCAGCCCTGGAACGTCTGGAAACACCATATATTTT,CASSPGTSGNTIYF
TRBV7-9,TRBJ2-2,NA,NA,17,TGTGCCAGCAGCTTAGAGAAGAGTTTGGGTGGGGCCGGGGAGCTGTTTTTT,CASSLEKSLGGAGELFF
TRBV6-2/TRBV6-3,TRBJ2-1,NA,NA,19,TGTGCCAGCAGTTACTTATTCCCCCTTGAGGGGATTGTTTACAATGAGCAGTTCTTC,CASSYLFPLEGIVYNEQFF
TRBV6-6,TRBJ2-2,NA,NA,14,TGTGCCAGCAGGGGGGGCGGGGGCACCGGGGAGCTGTTTTTT,CASRGGGGTGELFF
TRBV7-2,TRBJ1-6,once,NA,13,TGTGCCAGCAGCTTAGAACCGAAATCACCCCTCCACTTT,CASSLEPKSPLHF
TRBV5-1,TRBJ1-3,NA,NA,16,TGCGCCAGCAGCTTGGACCCACCAGGGTCTGGAAACACCATATATTTT,CASSLDPPGSGNTIYF
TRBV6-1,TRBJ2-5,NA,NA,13,TGTGCCAGCAGACGAGGGGCCAAAGAGACCCAGTACTTC,CASRRGAKETQYF